The T cell receptor beta chain under discussion was sequenced for a study of blood T cell repertoires in COVID-19. On the study more broadly: Sites across the United States, Italy and Spain contributed samples from acute and convalescent COVID-19.

The CDR3 extends over 14 amino acids. V dropped 4 bases and J dropped 0 bases, with 13 bases sitting between them. Germline CDR1 reads GTSNPN; CDR2 reads SVGIG (reference sequence). In the authors' workflow: The authors estimated nucleated cell counts from reference gene primer amplification. Measured with immunoSEQ multiplex PCR; TCRdb has only the in-frame clones, and not every one. V and J calls and clone size are copied from that table; D and trimming were computed from the DNA. This table has 90,000 to 120,000 clones, around 90% appearing once. Source material: peripheral blood. This TCR was recovered from a man between 35 and 55 years old with active or convalescent COVID-19. The rearrangement uses TRBV30 and TRBJ2-7; D is possibly TRBD1 (6 bases). CDR3 sequence reads: CAWKRQDNSYEQYF. The CDR3 DNA reads TGTGCCTGGAAGAGACAGGACAACTCCTACGAGCAGTACTTC. The full variable domain, its missing parts supplied by reference TRBV30 and TRBJ2-7, is SQTIHQWPATLVQPVGSPLSLECTVEGTSNPNLYWYRQAAGRGLQLLFYSVGIGQISSEVPQNLSASRPQDRQFILSSKKLLLSDSGFYLCAWKRQDNSYEQYFGPGTRLTVT.